This T cell receptor beta chain emerged from a study of T cells in Graves' hyperthyroidism and ophthalmopathy. Whole-study results and caveats: In blood, most of the thyroid clonotypes expanded above 0.001 were also present.

On this clonotype itself: Its antigen remains unidentified. Given a much more abundant clone one base away, this may be a read error.

Patients were excluded for uncontrolled infection, other autoimmune disease, pregnancy or lactation. The CDR3 has 15 amino acids. V lost 1 base and J lost 6, with 12 bases in between. Germline assignment: CDR1 LGHDT and CDR2 YNNKEL (reference sequence). TCR beta CDR3 region amplification was performed from RNA transcripts. The study used the HTBI primer set for a first-round RT-PCR of the TCR CDR3. Using its own MiXCR run on the multiplex PCR reads, TCRdb lists one record per CDR3 protein. The sample consists of 300,000 to 450,000 distinct CDR3 sequences, less than 20% of them appearing once. The chain employs TRBV3-1 and TRBJ1-4, with D tentatively TRBD1 (6 bases). What was sequenced was blood. The clonotype originates from a man aged 18 to 29 with Graves' ophthalmopathy. CDR3 in DNA: TGTGCCAGCAGCCAAGTCAGGGGTGTTCATGAAAAACTGTTTTTT. It yields the protein CASSQVRGVHEKLFF.